This is a list of T cell receptor beta chains from one sample in a study of blood T cell repertoires in COVID-19. The method was immunoSEQ multiplex PCR; TCRdb's version includes in-frame clones alone and lacks a portion of them. The sample contains over 250,000 clones, 89% of which appear only once. Sequencing was performed on peripheral blood. The receptors stem from a man in his fifties or sixties with acute or convalescent COVID-19. Each CDR3 is given with its conserved first and last residue. A D gene is named only where the DNA matches it firmly. Rows may omit the clone size; those that give it use once, few, many or a size class.

>TRBV2|TRBJ1-1|TRBD1|NA
CASSPDRGHTEAFF
TGTGCCAGCAGCCCCGACAGGGGGCACACTGAAGCTTTCTTT
>TRBV19|TRBJ1-5|NA|NA
CASNFAGVPQPQHF
TGTGCCAGTAATTTTGCGGGGGTACCTCAGCCCCAGCATTTT
>TRBV3-1/TRBV3-2|TRBJ1-3|TRBD1|NA
CASSRTGENTIYF
TGTGCCAGCAGCCGAACAGGGGAAAACACCATATATTTT
>TRBV27|TRBJ1-2|NA|NA
CASSPLAGGASGYTF
TGTGCCAGCAGTCCCCTCGCCGGGGGGGCAAGCGGCTACACCTTC
>TRBV2|TRBJ1-2|TRBD1|NA
CASRVDRAGGYTF
TGTGCCAGCAGAGTCGACAGGGCTGGAGGCTACACCTTC
>TRBV7-3|TRBJ1-2|NA|NA
CASSRTDNYGYTF
TGTGCCAGCAGCAGGACAGACAACTATGGCTACACCTTC
>TRBV6-6|TRBJ2-4|TRBD2|NA
CASTGGLANIQYF
TGTGCCAGCACTGGCGGACTAGCGAACATTCAGTACTTC
>TRBV24-1|TRBJ2-3|TRBD2|NA
CATSTSGGPTDTQYF
TGTGCCACCAGCACTAGCGGGGGACCCACAGATACGCAGTATTTT
>TRBV6-5|TRBJ1-1|NA|NA
CASNFRGENTEAFF
TGTGCCAGCAACTTCAGGGGTGAGAACACTGAAGCTTTCTTT
>TRBV25-1|TRBJ2-3|NA|NA
CASRREATDTQYF
TGTGCCAGCAGGAGAGAGGCCACAGATACGCAGTATTTT
>TRBV2|TRBJ2-3|NA|NA
CASRPVWGQKDTQYF
TGTGCCAGCAGGCCTGTTTGGGGGCAAAAAGATACGCAGTATTTT
>TRBV6-5|TRBJ2-7|NA|NA
CASSYDPLPYEQYF
TGTGCCAGCAGTTACGATCCCCTACCCTACGAGCAGTACTTC
>TRBV11-2|TRBJ1-1|TRBD1|NA
CASSQDRVGTEAFF
TGTGCCAGCAGCCAAGACAGGGTGGGCACTGAAGCTTTCTTT
>TRBV10-2|TRBJ1-1|NA|NA
CASSDPRQEAFF
TGCGCCAGCAGTGACCCTCGACAAGAAGCTTTCTTT
>TRBV3-1/TRBV3-2|TRBJ1-2|NA|NA
CASSQAGLAYGYTF
TGTGCCAGCAGCCAAGCAGGGCTCGCCTATGGCTACACCTTC
>TRBV2|TRBJ2-3|TRBD2|NA
CASALNAGADTQYF
TGTGCCAGCGCCCTAAACGCGGGGGCAGATACGCAGTATTTT
>TRBV24-1|TRBJ2-3|NA|NA
CATSSGWSTDTQYF
TGTGCCACCAGTTCAGGGTGGAGCACAGATACGCAGTATTTT
>TRBV5-8|TRBJ1-2|NA|NA
CASSLARVGGYTF
TGTGCCAGCAGCTTGGCCAGGGTCGGAGGCTACACCTTC
>TRBV27|TRBJ1-2|TRBD1|NA
CASRLVLGGGYGYTF
TGTGCCAGCAGACTGGTACTAGGGGGCGGCTATGGCTACACCTTC
>TRBV27|TRBJ1-2|TRBD1|NA
CASKQQGPYGYTF
TGTGCCAGCAAACAACAGGGGCCCTATGGCTACACCTTC
>TRBV5-5|TRBJ1-6|NA|NA
CASSLPGGPGNSPLHF
TGTGCCAGCAGCTTACCCGGGGGGCCTGGTAATTCACCCCTCCACTTT
>TRBV5-4|TRBJ1-2|NA|NA
CASSQDFYGYTF
TGTGCCAGCAGCCAGGACTTCTATGGCTACACCTTC
>TRBV11-2|TRBJ1-2|TRBD1|NA
CASSSGQGNGYTF
TGTGCCAGCAGCTCCGGACAGGGAAATGGCTACACCTTC
>TRBV6-1|TRBJ1-1|NA|NA
CASSELLFGTSEAFF
TGTGCCAGCAGTGAATTACTATTTGGGACATCTGAAGCTTTCTTT
>TRBV7-2|TRBJ1-1|NA|few
CASSLGGRGSEAFF
TGTGCCAGCAGCTTAGGGGGGCGCGGGTCTGAAGCTTTCTTT
>TRBV4-1|TRBJ1-4|TRBD1|NA
CASSRGQGEGEKLFF
TGCGCCAGCAGCCGGGGACAGGGGGAAGGGGAAAAACTGTTTTTT
>TRBV11-2|TRBJ1-2|NA|NA
CASSPIPLGQRGYTF
TGTGCCAGCAGCCCCATACCCCTCGGACAGAGAGGCTACACCTTC
>TRBV5-4|TRBJ2-1|TRBD2|NA
CASSLTSGGYNEQFF
TGTGCCAGCAGCCTTACTAGCGGGGGCTACAATGAGCAGTTCTTC
>TRBV5-1|TRBJ2-5|NA|NA
CASSLSSGETQYF
TGCGCCAGCAGCTTGTCCAGCGGGGAGACCCAGTACTTC
>TRBV9|TRBJ1-6|TRBD1|once
CASSQGQGEPYNSPLHF
TGTGCCAGCAGCCAAGGACAGGGGGAGCCCTATAATTCACCCCTCCACTTT
>TRBV6-5|TRBJ1-1|NA|NA
CASSYSTVMNTEAFF
TGTGCCAGCAGTTACTCGACAGTTATGAACACTGAAGCTTTCTTT
>TRBV7-9|TRBJ2-7|NA|NA
CASSPGVSYEQYF
TGTGCCAGCAGCCCCGGGGTCTCCTACGAGCAGTACTTC
>TRBV2|TRBJ2-5|TRBD1|NA
CASSVGGFDKETQYF
TGTGCCAGCAGTGTAGGGGGCTTTGATAAAGAGACCCAGTACTTC
>TRBV30|TRBJ1-3|NA|NA
CAWSAGTGLEGNTIYF
TGTGCCTGGAGTGCTGGAACAGGGCTTGAGGGAAACACCATATATTTT
>TRBV29-1|TRBJ2-3|NA|NA
CSVEDLGHITDTQYF
TGCAGCGTTGAAGATCTTGGGCACATCACAGATACGCAGTATTTT
>TRBV29-1|TRBJ1-1|TRBD1|NA
CSATGIDRGYEAFF
TGCAGCGCTACCGGGATTGACAGGGGTTATGAAGCTTTCTTT
>TRBV5-1|TRBJ2-5|NA|NA
CASSLASSVETQYF
TGCGCCAGCAGCTTGGCCTCTAGCGTGGAGACCCAGTACTTC
>TRBV6-5|TRBJ2-2|NA|once
CASSPDLTGELFF
TGTGCCAGCAGCCCGGACTTAACCGGGGAGCTGTTTTTT